This T cell receptor beta chain originates from a study of post-analysis software for immune sequencing data. Study-level points and caveats: F-measure co-clustering was strong for batch-matched samples. Included in a set of roughly five TRBV segments more frequent in patients than controls were TRBV5-6, TRBV5-1 and TRBV20-1.

There are 15 residues in the CDR3. Germline V lookup: CDR1 SEHNR, CDR2 FQNEAQ (reference sequence). Trimming pared 5 bases from V and 5 bases from J, leaving 18 bases between. This clonotype was picked up a small number of times. Its target is unknown. Sequencing libraries made from TCR beta cDNA carried unique molecular identifiers. TCRdb itself ran the PCR reads through MiXCR, one entry per CDR3 protein. The sample consists of about 760,000 distinct CDR3 sequences, roughly 27% of them appearing once. This receptor was obtained from a girl between 5 and 17 years old with multiple sclerosis. The J gene is TRBJ2-5, the V gene TRBV7-9, with unresolved D. The sequenced sample was blood. The CDR3 coding sequence is TGTGCCAGCAGCCCGAGTGGGCTAGTCAGGGAGACCCAGTACTTC. It specifies CASSPSGLVRETQYF.